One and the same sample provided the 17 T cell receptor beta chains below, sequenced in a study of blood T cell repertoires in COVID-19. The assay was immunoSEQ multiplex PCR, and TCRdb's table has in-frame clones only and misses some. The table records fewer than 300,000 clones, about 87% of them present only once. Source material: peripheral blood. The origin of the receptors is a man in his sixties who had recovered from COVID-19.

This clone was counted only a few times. The CDR3 is CASSQVADRVDEQYF. The CDR3, as DNA: TGCGCCAGCAGCCAAGTTGCGGACAGGGTGGACGAGCAGTACTTC. The genes are TRBV4-1 and TRBJ2-7, with TRBD1 identical over 8 bases. CDR3 length: 15 residues. V lost 1 base, J lost 5 bases, and 7 bases stayed unmatched. The germline V gene has CDR1 MGHRA and CDR2 YSYEKL.

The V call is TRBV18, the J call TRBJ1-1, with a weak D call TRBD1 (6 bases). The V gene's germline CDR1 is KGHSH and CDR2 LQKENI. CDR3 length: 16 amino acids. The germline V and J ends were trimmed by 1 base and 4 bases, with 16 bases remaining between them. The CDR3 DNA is TGTGCCAGCTCACCACTACAACAGGGTGCGGGCACTGAAGCTTTCTTT. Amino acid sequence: CASSPLQQGAGTEAFF.

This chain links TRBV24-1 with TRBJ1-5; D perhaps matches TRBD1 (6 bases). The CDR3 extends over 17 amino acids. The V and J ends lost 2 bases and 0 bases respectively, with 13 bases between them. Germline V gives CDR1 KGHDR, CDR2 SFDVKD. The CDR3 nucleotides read TGTGCCACCAGTGATTCCTGGGGACAAAATAGCAATCAGCCCCAGCATTTT. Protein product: CATSDSWGQNSNQPQHF.

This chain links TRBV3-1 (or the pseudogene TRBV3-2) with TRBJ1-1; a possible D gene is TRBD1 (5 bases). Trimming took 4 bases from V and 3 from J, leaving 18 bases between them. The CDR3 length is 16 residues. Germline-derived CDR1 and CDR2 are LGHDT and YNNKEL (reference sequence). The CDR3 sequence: CASSPRGQGVYTEAFF. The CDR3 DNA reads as TGTGCCAGCAGCCCGCGGGGCCAGGGAGTGTACACTGAAGCTTTCTTT.

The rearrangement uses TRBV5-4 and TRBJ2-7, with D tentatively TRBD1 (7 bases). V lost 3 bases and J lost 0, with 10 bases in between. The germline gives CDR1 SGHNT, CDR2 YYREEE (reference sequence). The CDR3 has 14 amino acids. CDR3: CASSSGGSSYEQYF. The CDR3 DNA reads TGTGCCAGCAGCTCAGGGGGGAGCTCCTACGAGCAGTACTTC.

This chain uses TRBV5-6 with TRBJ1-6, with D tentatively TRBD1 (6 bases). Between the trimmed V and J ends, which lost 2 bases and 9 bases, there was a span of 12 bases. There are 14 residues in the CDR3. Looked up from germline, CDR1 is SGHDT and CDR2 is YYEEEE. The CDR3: CASSLTGFGSPLHF. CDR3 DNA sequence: TGTGCCAGCAGCTTAACAGGGTTTGGTTCACCCCTCCACTTT.

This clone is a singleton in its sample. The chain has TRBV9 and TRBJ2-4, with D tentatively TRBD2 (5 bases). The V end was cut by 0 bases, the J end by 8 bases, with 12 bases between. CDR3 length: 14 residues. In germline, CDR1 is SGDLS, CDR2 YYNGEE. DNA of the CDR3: TGTGCCAGCAGCGTAGGAGGGTTTGGCGACATTCAGTACTTC. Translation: CASSVGGFGDIQYF. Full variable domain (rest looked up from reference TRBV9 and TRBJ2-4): DSGVTQTPKHLITATGQRVTLRCSPRSGDLSVYWYQQSLDQGLQFLIQYYNGEERAKGNILERFSAQQFPDLHSELNLSSLELGDSALYFCASSVGGFGDIQYFGAGTRLSVL.

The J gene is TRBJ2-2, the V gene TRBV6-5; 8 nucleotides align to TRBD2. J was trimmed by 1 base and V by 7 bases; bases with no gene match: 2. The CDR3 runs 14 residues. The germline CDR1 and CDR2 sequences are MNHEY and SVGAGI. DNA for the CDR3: TGTGCCAGCACTCTAGCGGGGAACACCGGGGAGCTGTTTTTT. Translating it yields CASTLAGNTGELFF.

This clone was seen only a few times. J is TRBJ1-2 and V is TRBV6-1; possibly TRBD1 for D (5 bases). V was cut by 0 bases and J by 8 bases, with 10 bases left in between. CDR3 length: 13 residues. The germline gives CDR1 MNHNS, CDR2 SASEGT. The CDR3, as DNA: TGTGCCAGCAGTGAAGCGCAGGGATTCGGCTACACCTTC. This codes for CASSEAQGFGYTF.

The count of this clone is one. The CDR3 DNA is TGTGCCAGCAGTTCCGGGACAGGCGTTAACTATGGCTACACCTTC. Protein product: CASSSGTGVNYGYTF. The chain has TRBV27 and TRBJ1-2; 8 nucleotides line up with TRBD1. Germline V lookup: CDR1 MNHEY, CDR2 SMNVEV (reference sequence). The CDR3 runs 15 residues. Unmatched junction bases numbered 5, after V lost 4 bases and J lost 1 base.

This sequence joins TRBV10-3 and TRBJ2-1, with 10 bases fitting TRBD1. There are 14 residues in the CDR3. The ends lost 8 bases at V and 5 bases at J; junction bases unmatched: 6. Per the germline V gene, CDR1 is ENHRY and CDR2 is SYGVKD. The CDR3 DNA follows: TGTGCCATCCAACCGGGACAGGGGAACAATGAGCAGTTCTTC. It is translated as CAIQPGQGNNEQFF.

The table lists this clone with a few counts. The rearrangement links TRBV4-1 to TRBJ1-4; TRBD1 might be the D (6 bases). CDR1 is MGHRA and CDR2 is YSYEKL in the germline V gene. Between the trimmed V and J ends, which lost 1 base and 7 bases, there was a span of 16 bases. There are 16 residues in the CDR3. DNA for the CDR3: TGCGCCAGCAGCCAAGTATTTCGCCGGGGGGCTGAAAAACTGTTTTTT. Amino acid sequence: CASSQVFRRGAEKLFF.

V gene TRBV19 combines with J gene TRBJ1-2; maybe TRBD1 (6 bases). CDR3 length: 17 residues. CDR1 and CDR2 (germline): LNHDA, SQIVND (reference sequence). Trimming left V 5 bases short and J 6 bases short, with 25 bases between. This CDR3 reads CASSPSQVQGRRDGYTF. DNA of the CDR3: TGTGCCAGTAGTCCGAGCCAGGTCCAGGGGCGAAGGGATGGCTACACCTTC.

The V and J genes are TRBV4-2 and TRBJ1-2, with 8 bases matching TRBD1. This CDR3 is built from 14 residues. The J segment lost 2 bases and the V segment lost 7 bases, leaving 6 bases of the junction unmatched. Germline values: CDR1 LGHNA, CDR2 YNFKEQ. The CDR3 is CASMLAGGNYGYTF. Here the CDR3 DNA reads TGTGCCAGCATGCTGGCAGGGGGCAACTATGGCTACACCTTC.

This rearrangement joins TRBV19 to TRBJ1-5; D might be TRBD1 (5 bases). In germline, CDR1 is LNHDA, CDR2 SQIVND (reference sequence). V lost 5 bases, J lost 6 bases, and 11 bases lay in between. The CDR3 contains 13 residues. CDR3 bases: TGTGCCAGTAGTGTCCAGGGTTCTCAGCCCCAGCATTTT. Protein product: CASSVQGSQPQHF.

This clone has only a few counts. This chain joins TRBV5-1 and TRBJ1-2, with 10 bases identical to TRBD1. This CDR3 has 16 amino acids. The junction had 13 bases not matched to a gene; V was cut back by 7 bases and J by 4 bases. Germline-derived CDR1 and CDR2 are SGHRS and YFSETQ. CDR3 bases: TGCGCCAGCTGTCCGGGACAGGGGTCCCAGGGCTATGGCTACACCTTC. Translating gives CASCPGQGSQGYGYTF.

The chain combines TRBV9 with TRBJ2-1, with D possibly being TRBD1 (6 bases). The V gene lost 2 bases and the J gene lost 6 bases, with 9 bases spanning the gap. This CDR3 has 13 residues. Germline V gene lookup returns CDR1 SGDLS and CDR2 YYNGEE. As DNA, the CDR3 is TGTGCCAGCAGCGTCTTAGGGGGCAATGAGCAGTTCTTC. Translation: CASSVLGGNEQFF.